The T cell receptor beta chain described here comes from a study of cytomegalovirus exposure and HLA in healthy donors. Remarks on this clone: What it binds is not known. One end of the junction fails to match germline, which may point to a read error.

Study-level findings and limits: By HLA locus, TCR association rates varied in a later analysis, with DRB1 showing the most and HLA-C the fewest. By a later analysis, the bulk of CMV-associated TCR beta chains appeared HLA-restricted.

The CDR3 is 14 amino acids. Germline V lookup: CDR1 MDHEN, CDR2 SYDVKM. This PCR relied on a set of 60 Vbeta primers and 13 Jbeta primers. Sequenced by immunoSEQ multiplex PCR; TCRdb stores in-frame clones only, minus some. The sample includes about 150,000 clones, roughly 82% of them seen just once. This clonotype originated in a woman between 45 and 65 years old in good health and CMV-seropositive. The sample taken for sequencing was PBMCs. V and J are TRBV28 and TRBJ2-7; 7 bases are a match to TRBD1. CDR3 protein: CASSLAQAGGTWGF. CDR3 sequence (DNA): TGTGCCAGCAGTTTAGCTCAGGCAGGGGGTACGTGGGGGTTC.